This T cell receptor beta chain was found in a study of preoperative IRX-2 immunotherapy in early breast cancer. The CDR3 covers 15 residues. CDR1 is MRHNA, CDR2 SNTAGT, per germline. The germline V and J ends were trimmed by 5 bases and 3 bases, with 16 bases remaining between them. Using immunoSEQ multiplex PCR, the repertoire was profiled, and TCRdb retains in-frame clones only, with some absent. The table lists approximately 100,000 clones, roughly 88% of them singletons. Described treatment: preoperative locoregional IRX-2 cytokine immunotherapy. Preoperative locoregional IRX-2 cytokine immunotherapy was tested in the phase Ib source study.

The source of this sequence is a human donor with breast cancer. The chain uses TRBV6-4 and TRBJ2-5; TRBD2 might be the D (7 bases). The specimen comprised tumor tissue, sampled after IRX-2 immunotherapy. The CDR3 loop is CASSLGGGTKETQYF. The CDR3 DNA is TGTGCCAGCAGTTTGGGCGGGGGCACCAAAGAGACCCAGTACTTC.